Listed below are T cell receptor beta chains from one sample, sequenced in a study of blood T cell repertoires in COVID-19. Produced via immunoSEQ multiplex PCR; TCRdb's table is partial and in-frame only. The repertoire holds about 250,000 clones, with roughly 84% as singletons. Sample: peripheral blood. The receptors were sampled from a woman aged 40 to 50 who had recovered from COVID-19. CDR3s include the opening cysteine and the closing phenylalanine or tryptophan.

CDR3aa: CASSVFISYEQYF; len: 13; v_gene: TRBV6-5
CDR3aa: CASSLWGQGTEAFF; len: 14; v_gene: TRBV28
CDR3aa: CASSPTGLKTEAFF; len: 14; v_gene: TRBV14
CDR3aa: CASRKTDSYEQYF; len: 13; v_gene: TRBV5-1
CDR3aa: CASSFVSGGSYNEQFF; len: 16; v_gene: TRBV5-6
CDR3aa: CASSWGQGGNTGELFF; len: 16; v_gene: TRBV5-4
CDR3aa: CASIGTIEAFF; len: 11; v_gene: TRBV27
CDR3aa: CASSRRGEIDEQYF; len: 14; v_gene: TRBV5-5
CDR3aa: CASSGTEGYTF; len: 11; v_gene: TRBV2
CDR3aa: CASSFLEPPRNTIYF; len: 15; v_gene: TRBV7-6
CDR3aa: CASSQDPTSGAFQYF; len: 15; v_gene: TRBV3-1/TRBV3-2
CDR3aa: CASSRRQGSLDTQYF; len: 15; v_gene: TRBV3-1/TRBV3-2
CDR3aa: CASRHTGTGFYSNQPQHF; len: 18; v_gene: TRBV19
CDR3aa: CATSYYRGNTGELFF; len: 15; v_gene: TRBV15
CDR3aa: CASSSSGGSYNEQFF; len: 15; v_gene: TRBV7-2
CDR3aa: CASSPPWRDSKNIQYF; len: 16; v_gene: TRBV3-1/TRBV3-2
CDR3aa: CASSHINEQFF; len: 11; v_gene: TRBV3-1/TRBV3-2
CDR3aa: CASSQGQGIDTEAFF; len: 15; v_gene: TRBV3-1/TRBV3-2